This T cell receptor beta chain was profiled in a study of blood T cells in healthy people across ages. Germline V lookup: CDR1 SGHDN, CDR2 FVKESK. This CDR3 has 13 amino acids. The ends were cut back, 6 bases at V and 3 bases at J, with 11 bases in the middle. A J-beta primer mix and a sample-barcoded 5' primer were used in a second PCR of roughly 6 to 12 cycles. TCRdb reanalysed the 5' RACE reads using MiXCR and keeps one entry per CDR3 protein. The table records over 1,300,000 distinct CDR3 sequences, almost 60% of them present only once. The source material was blood. The rearrangement uses TRBV14 and TRBJ1-1; D is unclear. The clonotype originates from a man aged 18-30 years in good health. The CDR3 sequence: CASRQYADTEAFF. CDR3 in DNA: TGTGCCAGCAGACAATACGCGGACACTGAAGCTTTCTTT.